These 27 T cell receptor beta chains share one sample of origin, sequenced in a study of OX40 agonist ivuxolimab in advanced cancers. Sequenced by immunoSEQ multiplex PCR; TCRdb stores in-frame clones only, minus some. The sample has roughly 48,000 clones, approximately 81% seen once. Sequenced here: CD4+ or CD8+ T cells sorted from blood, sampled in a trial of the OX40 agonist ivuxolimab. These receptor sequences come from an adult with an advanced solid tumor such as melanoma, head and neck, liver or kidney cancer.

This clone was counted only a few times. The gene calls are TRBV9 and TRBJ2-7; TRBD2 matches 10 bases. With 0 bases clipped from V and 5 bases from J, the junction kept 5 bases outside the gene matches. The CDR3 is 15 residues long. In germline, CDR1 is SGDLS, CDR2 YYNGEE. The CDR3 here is CASSVVGAGGDEQYF. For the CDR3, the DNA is TGTGCCAGCAGCGTAGTAGGAGCGGGGGGGGACGAGCAGTACTTC.

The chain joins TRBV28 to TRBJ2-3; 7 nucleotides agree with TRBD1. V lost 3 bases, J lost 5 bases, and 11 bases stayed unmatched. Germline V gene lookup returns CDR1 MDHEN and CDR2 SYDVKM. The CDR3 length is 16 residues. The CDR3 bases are TGTGCCAGCAGTTTCGGCAGGGGGAATTTGATAGATACGCAGTATTTT. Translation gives CASSFGRGNLIDTQYF.

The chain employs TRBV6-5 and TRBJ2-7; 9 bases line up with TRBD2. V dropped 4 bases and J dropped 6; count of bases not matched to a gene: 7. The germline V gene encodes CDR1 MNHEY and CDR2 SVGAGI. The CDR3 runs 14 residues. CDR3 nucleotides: TGTGCCAGCAGTTCGGCTAGCGGGATTCGCGAGCAGTACTTC. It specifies CASSSASGIREQYF.

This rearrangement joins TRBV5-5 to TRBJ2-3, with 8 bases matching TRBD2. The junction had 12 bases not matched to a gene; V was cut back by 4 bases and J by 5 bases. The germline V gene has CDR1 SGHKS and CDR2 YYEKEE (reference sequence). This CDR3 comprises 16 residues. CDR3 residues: CASSGTSGGRGDTQYF. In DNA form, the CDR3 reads TGTGCCAGCAGCGGTACTAGCGGAGGGCGTGGAGATACGCAGTATTTT.

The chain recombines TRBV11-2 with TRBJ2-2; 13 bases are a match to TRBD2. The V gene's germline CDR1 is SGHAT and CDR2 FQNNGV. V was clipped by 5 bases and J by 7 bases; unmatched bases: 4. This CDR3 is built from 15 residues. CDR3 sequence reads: CASSGRTSGSGELFF. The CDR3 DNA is TGTGCCAGCAGCGGCCGGACTAGCGGGAGCGGGGAGCTGTTTTTT.

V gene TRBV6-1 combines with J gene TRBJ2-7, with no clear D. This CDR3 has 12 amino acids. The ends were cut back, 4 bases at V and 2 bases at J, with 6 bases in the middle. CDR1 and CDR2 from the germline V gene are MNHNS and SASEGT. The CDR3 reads CASSVGTYEQYF. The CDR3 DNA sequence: TGTGCCAGCAGTGTAGGGACCTACGAGCAGTACTTC.

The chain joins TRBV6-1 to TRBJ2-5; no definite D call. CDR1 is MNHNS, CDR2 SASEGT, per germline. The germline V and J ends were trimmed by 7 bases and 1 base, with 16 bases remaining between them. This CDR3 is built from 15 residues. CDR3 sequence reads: CASTPGGESQETQYF. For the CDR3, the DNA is TGTGCCAGCACCCCGGGTGGGGAATCCCAAGAGACCCAGTACTTC.

CDR3 region: CASSSGQINSPLHF. CDR3 sequence (DNA): TGTGCCAGCAGCTCAGGACAGATCAATTCACCCCTCCACTTT. The chain joins TRBV11-2 to TRBJ1-6, with D perhaps TRBD1 (6 bases). The CDR3 loop spans 14 amino acids. Germline V gene sequence: CDR1 SGHAT, CDR2 FQNNGV. The V gene lost 4 bases and the J gene lost 7 bases, with 11 bases spanning the gap.

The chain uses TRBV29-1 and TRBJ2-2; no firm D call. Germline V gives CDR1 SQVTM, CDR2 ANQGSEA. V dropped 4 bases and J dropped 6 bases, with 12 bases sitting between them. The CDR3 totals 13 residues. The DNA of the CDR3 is TGCAGCGTTGGAGCTAGTCGGGCCGGGGAGCTGTTTTTT. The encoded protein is CSVGASRAGELFF.

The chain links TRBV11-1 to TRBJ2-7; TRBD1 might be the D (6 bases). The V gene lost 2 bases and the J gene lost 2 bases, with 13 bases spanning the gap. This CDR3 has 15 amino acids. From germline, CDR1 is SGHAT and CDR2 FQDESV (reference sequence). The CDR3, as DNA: TGTGCCAGCAGCTTAAACCGGGACACAACCTACGAGCAGTACTTC. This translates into CASSLNRDTTYEQYF.

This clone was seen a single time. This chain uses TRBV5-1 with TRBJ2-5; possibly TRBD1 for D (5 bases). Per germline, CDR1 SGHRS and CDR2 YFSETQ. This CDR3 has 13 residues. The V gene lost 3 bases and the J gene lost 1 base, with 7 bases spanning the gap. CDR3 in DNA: TGCGCCAGCAGCTCGGACACCCAAGAGACCCAGTACTTC. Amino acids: CASSSDTQETQYF.

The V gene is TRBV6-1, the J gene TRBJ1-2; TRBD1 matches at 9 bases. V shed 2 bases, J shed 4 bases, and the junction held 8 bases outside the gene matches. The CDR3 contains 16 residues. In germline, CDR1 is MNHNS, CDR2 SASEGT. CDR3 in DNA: TGTGCCAGCAGTGAATTCCGGGACAGGGCATCCTATGGCTACACCTTC. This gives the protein CASSEFRDRASYGYTF.

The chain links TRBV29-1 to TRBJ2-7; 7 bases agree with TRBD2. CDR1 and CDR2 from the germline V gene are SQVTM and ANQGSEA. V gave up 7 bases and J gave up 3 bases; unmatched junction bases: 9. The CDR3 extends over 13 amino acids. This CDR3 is CSANLADNYEQYF. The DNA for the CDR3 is TGCAGCGCTAACCTAGCGGATAACTACGAGCAGTACTTC.

The CDR3, as DNA: TGTGCCAGCAGCTTACGACAGGGTCTCGAGCAGTACTTC. This sequence encodes CASSLRQGLEQYF. The chain carries TRBV11-2 and TRBJ2-7; 7 bases map to TRBD1. V lost 2 bases, J lost 6 bases, and 4 bases stayed unmatched. Per germline, CDR1 SGHAT and CDR2 FQNNGV. The CDR3 is made up of 13 amino acids.

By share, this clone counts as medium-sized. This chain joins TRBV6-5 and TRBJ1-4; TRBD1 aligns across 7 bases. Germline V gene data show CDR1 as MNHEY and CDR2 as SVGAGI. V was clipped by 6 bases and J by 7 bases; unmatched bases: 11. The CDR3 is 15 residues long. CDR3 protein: CASSRTRDSPEKLFF. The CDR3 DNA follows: TGTGCCAGCAGCCGAACCCGGGACAGCCCTGAAAAACTGTTTTTT.

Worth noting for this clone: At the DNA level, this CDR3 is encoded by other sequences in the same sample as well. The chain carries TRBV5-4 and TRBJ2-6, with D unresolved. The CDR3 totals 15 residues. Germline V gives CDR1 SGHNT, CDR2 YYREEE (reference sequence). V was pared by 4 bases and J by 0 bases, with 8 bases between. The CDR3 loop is CASSLDISGANVLTF. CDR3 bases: TGTGCCAGCAGCCTGGATATCTCTGGGGCCAACGTCCTGACTTTC.

The DNA for the CDR3 is TGTGCCAGTAGTGGCAGAGAAGGGGGGAATGAGCAGTTCTTC. It encodes CASSGREGGNEQFF. The chain carries TRBV19 and TRBJ2-1; TRBD1 or TRBD2 may be the D gene (6 bases each). This CDR3 is 14 amino acids long. Germline V gene sequence: CDR1 LNHDA, CDR2 SQIVND (reference sequence). The ends were cut back, 5 bases at V and 7 bases at J, with 15 bases in the middle.

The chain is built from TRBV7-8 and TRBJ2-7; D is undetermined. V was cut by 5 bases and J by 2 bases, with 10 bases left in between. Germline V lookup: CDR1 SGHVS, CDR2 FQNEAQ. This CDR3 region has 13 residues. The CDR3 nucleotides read TGTGCCAGCAGCCTGCGGCTAGCCTACGAGCAGTACTTC. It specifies CASSLRLAYEQYF.

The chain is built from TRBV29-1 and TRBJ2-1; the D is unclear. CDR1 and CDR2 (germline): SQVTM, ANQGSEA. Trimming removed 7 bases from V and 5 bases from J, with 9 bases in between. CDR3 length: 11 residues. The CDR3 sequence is CSAHKDNEQFF. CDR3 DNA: TGCAGCGCTCACAAGGACAATGAGCAGTTCTTC.

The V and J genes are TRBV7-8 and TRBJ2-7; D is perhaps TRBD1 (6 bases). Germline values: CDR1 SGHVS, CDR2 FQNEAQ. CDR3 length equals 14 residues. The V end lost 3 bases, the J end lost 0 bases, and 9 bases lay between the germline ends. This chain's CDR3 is CASSFRDISYEQYF. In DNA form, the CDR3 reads TGTGCCAGCAGCTTCCGGGACATCTCCTACGAGCAGTACTTC.

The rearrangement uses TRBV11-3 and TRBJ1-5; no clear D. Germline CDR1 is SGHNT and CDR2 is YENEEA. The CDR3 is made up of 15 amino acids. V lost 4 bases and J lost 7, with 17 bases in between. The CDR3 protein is CASSSQRPNLQPQHF. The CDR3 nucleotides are TGTGCCAGCAGCTCCCAGAGGCCAAATTTGCAGCCCCAGCATTTT.

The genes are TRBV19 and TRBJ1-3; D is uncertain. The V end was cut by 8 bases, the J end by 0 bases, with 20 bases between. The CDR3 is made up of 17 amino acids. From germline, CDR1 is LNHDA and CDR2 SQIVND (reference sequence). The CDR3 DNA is TGTGCCAGTCGTCCCGTCGGCGGTGAACTCTCTGGAAACACCATATATTTT. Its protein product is CASRPVGGELSGNTIYF.

The CDR3 region has the DNA TGTGCCAGCAGTTTCGGGGGTAATTGGCAAGAGACCCAGTACTTC. This translates into CASSFGGNWQETQYF. This chain connects TRBV28 to TRBJ2-5, with D maybe TRBD2 (6 bases). The germline V gene encodes CDR1 MDHEN and CDR2 SYDVKM. Trimming stripped 3 bases from V and 2 bases from J, with 13 bases between. There are 15 residues in the CDR3.

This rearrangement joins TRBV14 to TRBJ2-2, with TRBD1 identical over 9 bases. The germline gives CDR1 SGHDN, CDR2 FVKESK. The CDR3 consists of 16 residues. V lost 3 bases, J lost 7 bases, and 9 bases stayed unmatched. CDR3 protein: CASSHTGGRGGGELFF. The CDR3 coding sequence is TGTGCCAGCAGCCATACAGGGGGCCGAGGTGGCGGGGAGCTGTTTTTT.

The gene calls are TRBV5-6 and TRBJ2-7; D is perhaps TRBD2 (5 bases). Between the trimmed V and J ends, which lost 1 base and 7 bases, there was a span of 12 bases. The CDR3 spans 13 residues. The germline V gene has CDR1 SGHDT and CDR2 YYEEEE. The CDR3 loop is CASSLRRFREQYF. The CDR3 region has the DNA TGTGCCAGCAGCTTGAGGAGGTTTCGGGAGCAGTACTTC. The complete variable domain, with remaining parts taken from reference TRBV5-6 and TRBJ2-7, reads DAGVTQSPTHLIKTRGQQVTLRCSPKSGHDTVSWYQQALGQGPQFIFQYYEEEERQRGNFPDRFSGHQFPNYSSELNVNALLLGDSALYLCASSLRRFREQYFGPGTRLTVT.

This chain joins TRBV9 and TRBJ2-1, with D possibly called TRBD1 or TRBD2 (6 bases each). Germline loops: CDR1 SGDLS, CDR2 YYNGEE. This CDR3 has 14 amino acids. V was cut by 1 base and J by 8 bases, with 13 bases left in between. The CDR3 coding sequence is TGTGCCAGCAGCGTATTGTCGGGGGCCGATGAGCAGTTCTTC. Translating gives CASSVLSGADEQFF.

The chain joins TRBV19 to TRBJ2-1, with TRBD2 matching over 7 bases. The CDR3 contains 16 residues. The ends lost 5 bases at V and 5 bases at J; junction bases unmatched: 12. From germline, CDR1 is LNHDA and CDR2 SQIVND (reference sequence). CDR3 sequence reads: CASSPFTAGVDNEQFF. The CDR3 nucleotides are TGTGCCAGTAGTCCCTTCACGGCGGGAGTTGACAATGAGCAGTTCTTC.